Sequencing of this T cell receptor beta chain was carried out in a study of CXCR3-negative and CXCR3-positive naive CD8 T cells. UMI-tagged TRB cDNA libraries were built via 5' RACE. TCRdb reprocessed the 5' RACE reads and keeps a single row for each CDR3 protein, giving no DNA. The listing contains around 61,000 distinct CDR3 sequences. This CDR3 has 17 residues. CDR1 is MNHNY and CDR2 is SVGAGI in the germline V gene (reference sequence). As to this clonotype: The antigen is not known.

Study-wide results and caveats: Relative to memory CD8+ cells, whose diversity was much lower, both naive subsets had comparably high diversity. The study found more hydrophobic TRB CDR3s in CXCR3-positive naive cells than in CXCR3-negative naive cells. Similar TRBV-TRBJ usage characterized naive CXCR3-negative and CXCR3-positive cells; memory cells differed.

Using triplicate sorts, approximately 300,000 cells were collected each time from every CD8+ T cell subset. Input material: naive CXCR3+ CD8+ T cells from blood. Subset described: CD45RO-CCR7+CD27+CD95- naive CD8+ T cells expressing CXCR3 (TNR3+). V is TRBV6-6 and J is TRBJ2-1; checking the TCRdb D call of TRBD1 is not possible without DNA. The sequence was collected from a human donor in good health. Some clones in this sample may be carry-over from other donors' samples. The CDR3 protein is CASSYPLDRATYNEQFF.